A single sample gave rise to the 22 T cell receptor beta chains below, sequenced in a study of cytomegalovirus exposure and HLA in healthy donors. Sequencing used immunoSEQ multiplex PCR; TCRdb keeps in-frame clones, though not all of them. This sample carries around 130,000 clones, roughly 84% of them seen once, and the ten largest clones take roughly 2%. Input material: PBMCs. Source of these receptors: a woman in her 30s in good health and CMV-seronegative.

This clone was seen once. The V gene is TRBV6-5, the J gene TRBJ2-7; a weak D match, TRBD2 (5 bases). CDR3 length: 14 amino acids. Trimming removed 5 bases at V and 6 bases at J, with 17 bases between. Germline CDR1 MNHEY, CDR2 SVGAGI. CDR3 protein: CASSPGSLFSEQYF. CDR3 bases: TGTGCCAGCAGTCCGGGAAGCCTCTTTTCCGAGCAGTACTTC.

The chain recombines TRBV7-2 with TRBJ2-1; tentative D call: TRBD2 (6 bases). V shed 7 bases and J shed 2 bases, with 15 bases lying between them. This CDR3 region has 15 residues. Germline V lookup: CDR1 SGHTA, CDR2 FQGNSA. The CDR3 spells CASTVVSGPYNEQFF. CDR3 sequence (DNA): TGTGCCAGCACCGTTGTAAGCGGGCCCTACAATGAGCAGTTCTTC.

This clone occurred a few times. This chain's CDR3 is CASSVKGSGGFPDTQYF. The DNA of the CDR3 is TGTGCCAGCAGCGTAAAAGGTAGCGGGGGTTTCCCGGATACGCAGTATTTT. V gene TRBV9 combines with J gene TRBJ2-3; 9 bases agree with TRBD2. Losses at the gene ends were 1 base for V and 6 bases for J; bases not matched to a gene: 12. Looked up from germline, CDR1 is SGDLS and CDR2 is YYNGEE. The CDR3 length is 17 residues.

The chain employs TRBV9 and TRBJ1-1; D is undetermined. Per germline, CDR1 SGDLS and CDR2 YYNGEE. Trimming left V 3 bases short and J 0 bases short, with 6 bases between. The CDR3 has 13 amino acids. CDR3 nucleotide sequence: TGTGCCAGCAGCGCCGCTATGAACACTGAAGCTTTCTTT. It translates to CASSAAMNTEAFF.

The V call is TRBV2, the J call TRBJ2-3, with D perhaps TRBD2 (6 bases). CDR3 size: 13 residues. Germline lookup yields CDR1 SNHLY and CDR2 FYNNEI. V gave up 10 bases and J gave up 1 base, with 12 bases separating them. The CDR3 nucleotides are TGTGCCAAGGAATCTAGCGGCACAGATACGCAGTATTTT. Translated, it gives CAKESSGTDTQYF.

V usage is TRBV19 and J usage is TRBJ2-7, with 7 bases aligning to TRBD1. Trimming took 1 base from V and 6 from J; bases not matched to a gene: 3. The CDR3 has 13 amino acids. CDR1 is LNHDA and CDR2 is SQIVND in the germline V gene (reference sequence). The CDR3 region is CASSIVAGGEQYF. The DNA for the CDR3 is TGTGCCAGTAGTATAGTGGCAGGGGGCGAGCAGTACTTC.

The rearrangement uses TRBV7-3 and TRBJ1-2; D is perhaps TRBD1 (5 bases). Deletions cut 4 bases from V and 1 base from J, with 13 bases between. Germline loops: CDR1 SGHTA, CDR2 FQGTGA. The CDR3 sequence is 15 residues long. CDR3 residues: CASSSGQGNNYGYTF. In nucleotides, the CDR3 is TGTGCCAGCAGCTCAGGGCAGGGAAATAACTATGGCTACACCTTC. The whole variable domain, filled in from reference TRBV7-3 and TRBJ1-2, reads GAGVSQTPSNKVTEKGKYVELRCDPISGHTALYWYRQSLGQGPEFLIYFQGTGAADDSGLPNDRFFAVRPEGSVSTLKIQRTERGDSAVYLCASSSGQGNNYGYTFGSGTRLTVV.

The chain joins TRBV7-2 to TRBJ1-3; TRBD1 matches 9 bases. J was trimmed by 2 bases and V by 1 base; bases with no gene match: 6. The V gene's germline CDR1 is SGHTA and CDR2 FQGNSA. CDR3 length: 17 amino acids. Here the CDR3 DNA reads TGTGCCAGCAGCTTAGGGGGACAGGGTGTTACTGGAAACACCATATATTTT. Its translation: CASSLGGQGVTGNTIYF.

Written as DNA, the CDR3 is TGTGCCAGCAGCTACTACAGGGGAGAAGCTTTCTTT. Translated, it gives CASSYYRGEAFF. The chain combines TRBV7-8 with TRBJ1-1, with 7 positions matching TRBD1. Germline CDR1 SGHVS, CDR2 FQNEAQ. The trim removed 4 bases at V and 8 bases at J, leaving 4 bases unmatched. The CDR3 extends over 12 amino acids.

This clone was found once. The chain uses TRBV6-6 and TRBJ2-7, with TRBD2 matching over 13 bases. This CDR3 has 16 residues. The germline gives CDR1 MNHNY, CDR2 SVGAGI (reference sequence). V was clipped by 2 bases and J by 2 bases; unmatched bases: 3. The chain's CDR3 is CASSYATSGGAYEQYF. In DNA form, the CDR3 reads TGTGCCAGCAGTTACGCTACTAGCGGGGGGGCCTACGAGCAGTACTTC.

This clone was counted a few times. The chain employs TRBV11-2 and TRBJ1-2, with 7 bases that match TRBD1. Trimming at V came to 3 bases and at J to 4 bases, leaving 5 bases not matched to a gene. In germline, CDR1 is SGHAT, CDR2 FQNNGV. This CDR3 is built from 14 residues. The CDR3 DNA is TGTGCCAGCAGCTTTCAGGGGGTCGTCTATGGCTACACCTTC. It yields the protein CASSFQGVVYGYTF.

The V call is TRBV2, the J call TRBJ2-6; D call uncertain. The ends were cut back, 10 bases at V and 0 bases at J, with 13 bases in the middle. The CDR3 is 15 amino acids. Per germline, CDR1 SNHLY and CDR2 FYNNEI. For the CDR3, the DNA is TGTGCCACTTTGGGCAGGCGCTCTGGGGCCAACGTCCTGACTTTC. Its translation: CATLGRRSGANVLTF.

The rearrangement joins TRBV5-6 to TRBJ1-2; 9 positions match TRBD1. Germline-derived CDR1 and CDR2 are SGHDT and YYEEEE. The CDR3 is 15 residues long. J lost 6 bases, V lost 3 bases, and 9 bases had no gene match. CDR3 amino acids: CASSSVDRGSDGYTF. The DNA of the CDR3 is TGTGCCAGCAGCTCGGTCGACAGGGGGTCTGATGGCTACACCTTC.

The chain has TRBV5-8 and TRBJ2-3; possible D gene TRBD2, 5 bases. The V gene's germline CDR1 is SGHTS and CDR2 YDEGEE. Deletions cut 3 bases from V and 3 bases from J, with 11 bases between. CDR3 size: 14 residues. The CDR3 loop reads CASSWPGETDTQYF. CDR3 nucleotide sequence: TGTGCCAGCAGCTGGCCCGGGGAAACAGATACGCAGTATTTT.

The V gene is TRBV9, the J gene TRBJ2-1, with D possibly matching TRBD1 (7 bases). In germline, CDR1 is SGDLS, CDR2 YYNGEE. The length of the CDR3 is 14 residues. V lost 0 bases to trimming and J lost 8 bases, with 12 bases between them. The CDR3 coding sequence is TGTGCCAGCAGCGTAGGGCAGGGGGGTGATGAGCAGTTCTTC. It codes for CASSVGQGGDEQFF.

The chain recombines TRBV4-1 with TRBJ2-1; 7 bases agree with TRBD1. Germline CDR1 and CDR2: MGHRA and YSYEKL. Trimming cost V 4 bases and J 9 bases; bases outside gene matches: 9. The CDR3 consists of 14 residues. The CDR3 bases are TGCGCCAGCAGCCTGGGACAGTGGGGCGGTGAGCAGTTCTTC. This codes for CASSLGQWGGEQFF.

The chain is built from TRBV9 and TRBJ1-2, with 8 bases fitting TRBD1. V lost 3 bases to trimming and J lost 3 bases; unmatched junction nucleotides: 7. From germline, CDR1 is SGDLS and CDR2 YYNGEE. This CDR3 is built from 15 residues. CDR3 protein: CASSARQGLDYGYTF. The DNA of the CDR3 is TGTGCCAGCAGCGCCCGACAGGGGTTAGACTATGGCTACACCTTC.

The chain recombines TRBV30 with TRBJ1-5; 7 positions agree with TRBD1. The CDR3 loop spans 17 amino acids. Germline trimming cut 0 bases from V and 5 bases from J; bases unmatched to any gene: 13. Germline CDR1 is GTSNPN and CDR2 is SVGIG (reference sequence). Here the CDR3 reads CAWSVPGQVGLDQPQHF. CDR3 nucleotides: TGTGCCTGGAGTGTCCCCGGACAGGTCGGTTTAGATCAGCCCCAGCATTTT.

The chain recombines TRBV18 with TRBJ2-1, with TRBD2 matching over 7 bases. After removal of 2 bases from V and 6 bases from J, the junction contained 10 bases not matched to a gene. Germline values: CDR1 KGHSH, CDR2 LQKENI. The CDR3 sequence is 16 residues long. The CDR3 nucleotides read TGTGCCAGCTCACCAATGGAGTTAACGGGGGGCAATGAGCAGTTCTTC. As protein: CASSPMELTGGNEQFF.

The CDR3 nucleotides read TGTGCCAGCAGCTTGGCGGGCGGGGGGGCCAGTTACGAGCAGTACTTC. It encodes CASSLAGGGASYEQYF. The rearrangement joins TRBV5-6 to TRBJ2-7; 9 bases match TRBD2. The CDR3 consists of 16 residues. Trimming cost V 0 bases and J 4 bases; bases outside gene matches: 8. The V gene's germline CDR1 is SGHDT and CDR2 YYEEEE. Variable domain in full (rest from reference TRBV5-6 and TRBJ2-7): DAGVTQSPTHLIKTRGQQVTLRCSPKSGHDTVSWYQQALGQGPQFIFQYYEEEERQRGNFPDRFSGHQFPNYSSELNVNALLLGDSALYLCASSLAGGGASYEQYFGPGTRLTVT.

The rearrangement joins TRBV7-9 to TRBJ1-6, with 8 bases identical to TRBD1. CDR1 and CDR2 (germline): SEHNR, FQNEAQ (reference sequence). J was trimmed by 6 bases and V by 1 base; bases with no gene match: 2. The CDR3 contains 15 residues. CDR3 residues: CASSLDTGGNSPLHF. The CDR3 DNA is TGTGCCAGCAGCTTAGACACAGGGGGTAATTCACCCCTCCACTTT.

V gene TRBV7-6 combines with J gene TRBJ1-3; TRBD1 matches 12 bases. The CDR3 length is 13 residues. Germline V lookup: CDR1 SGHVS, CDR2 FNYEAQ. J lost 11 bases, V lost 3 bases, and 2 bases had no gene match. CDR3 nucleotides: TGTGCCAGCAGCTTTGGGACAGGGGGCTCCATATATTTT. It specifies CASSFGTGGSIYF.